This T cell receptor beta chain was captured by sequencing in a study of somatic mutations in cytotoxic T cells in rheumatoid arthritis. The study's findings and limits: The CD8+ clonality of rheumatoid arthritis patients increased with age, whereas that of healthy controls did not. The clonality of CD8+ T cells was not significantly different between rheumatoid arthritis patients and age-matched healthy controls.

Details on this clone: Its antigen is not known.

The method was immunoSEQ multiplex PCR; TCRdb's version includes in-frame clones alone and lacks a portion of them. The table shows about 9,700 clones, with about four fifths occurring only once. Researchers isolated CD4+ and CD8+ cells by positive magnetic bead selection and then checked their purity by flow cytometry. The CDR3 extends over 15 amino acids. The V gene's germline CDR1 is SGHDT and CDR2 YYEEEE. With 2 bases clipped from V and 8 bases from J, the junction kept 4 bases outside the gene matches. Sequencing input: CD8+ T cells sorted from blood. The chain combines TRBV5-6 with TRBJ2-1, with 13 bases lining up with TRBD2. This TCR was sampled from a woman aged 45-65 years in good health. This CDR3 is CASSLLAGGPDEQFF. The CDR3 coding sequence is TGTGCCAGCAGCTTACTAGCGGGGGGGCCCGATGAGCAGTTCTTC. The whole variable domain, remainder taken from reference TRBV5-6 and TRBJ2-1, is DAGVTQSPTHLIKTRGQQVTLRCSPKSGHDTVSWYQQALGQGPQFIFQYYEEEERQRGNFPDRFSGHQFPNYSSELNVNALLLGDSALYLCASSLLAGGPDEQFFGPGTRLTVL.